This T cell receptor beta chain was found in a study of blood T cell repertoires in COVID-19. CDR1 is SGHAT, CDR2 FQNNGV, per germline. V lost 5 bases and J 5 bases, leaving 18 bases between the germline ends. This CDR3 has 15 residues. Authors' analysis steps: Amplified reference gene primers provided the basis for estimating nucleated cell counts. TCRdb keeps only in-frame clones here, not all; method: immunoSEQ multiplex PCR. V and J calls and clone size are those listed in that table; D and trimming were worked out from the DNA. The sample records approximately 60,000 clones, over 80% being singletons.

The sequencing input was peripheral blood. The origin of this receptor is a woman between 55 and 75 years old with acute or convalescent COVID-19. The chain employs TRBV11-2 and TRBJ1-1; D possibly corresponds to TRBD1 (6 bases). CDR3 sequence (DNA): TGTGCCAGCAGCACCCCGACAGGTCGGCGAACTGAAGCTTTCTTT. Translation: CASSTPTGRRTEAFF. Using reference TRBV11-2 and TRBJ1-1 for the parts outside the CDR3, the full variable domain is EAGVAQSPRYKIIEKRQSVAFWCNPISGHATLYWYQQILGQGPKLLIQFQNNGVVDDSQLPKDRFSAERLKGVDSTLKIQPAKLEDSAVYLCASSTPTGRRTEAFFGQGTRLTVV.